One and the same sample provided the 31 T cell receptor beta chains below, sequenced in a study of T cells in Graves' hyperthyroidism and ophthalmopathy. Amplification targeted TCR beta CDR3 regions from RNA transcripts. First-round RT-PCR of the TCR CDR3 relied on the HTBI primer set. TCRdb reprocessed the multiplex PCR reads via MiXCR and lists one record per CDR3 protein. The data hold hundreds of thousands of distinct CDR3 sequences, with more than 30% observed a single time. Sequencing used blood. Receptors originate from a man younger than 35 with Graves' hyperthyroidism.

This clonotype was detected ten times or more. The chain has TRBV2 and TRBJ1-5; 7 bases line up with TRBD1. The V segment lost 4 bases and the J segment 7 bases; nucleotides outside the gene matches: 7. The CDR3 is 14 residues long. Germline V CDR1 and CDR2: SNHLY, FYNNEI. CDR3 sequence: CASSGRQGQQPQHF. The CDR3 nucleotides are TGTGCCAGCAGTGGAAGACAGGGCCAACAGCCCCAGCATTTT.

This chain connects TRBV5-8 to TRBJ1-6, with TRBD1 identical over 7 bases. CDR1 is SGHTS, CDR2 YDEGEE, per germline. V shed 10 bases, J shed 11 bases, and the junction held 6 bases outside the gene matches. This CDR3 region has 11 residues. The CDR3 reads CAGQVFTPLHF. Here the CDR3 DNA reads TGTGCCGGACAGGTTTTCACACCCCTCCACTTT.

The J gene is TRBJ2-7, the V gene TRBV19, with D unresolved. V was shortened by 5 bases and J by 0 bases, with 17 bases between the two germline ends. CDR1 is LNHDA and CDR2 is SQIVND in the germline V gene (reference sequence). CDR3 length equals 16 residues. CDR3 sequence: CASSLRTTLSSYEQYF. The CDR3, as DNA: TGTGCCAGTAGTCTTCGGACGACTCTTAGCTCCTACGAGCAGTACTTC.

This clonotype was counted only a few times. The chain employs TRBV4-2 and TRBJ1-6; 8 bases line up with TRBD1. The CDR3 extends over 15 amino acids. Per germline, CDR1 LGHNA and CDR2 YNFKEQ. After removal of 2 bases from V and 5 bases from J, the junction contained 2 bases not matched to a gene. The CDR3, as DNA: TGTGCCAGCAGCCAACTGGGACAGGATAATTCACCCCTCCACTTT. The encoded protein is CASSQLGQDNSPLHF.

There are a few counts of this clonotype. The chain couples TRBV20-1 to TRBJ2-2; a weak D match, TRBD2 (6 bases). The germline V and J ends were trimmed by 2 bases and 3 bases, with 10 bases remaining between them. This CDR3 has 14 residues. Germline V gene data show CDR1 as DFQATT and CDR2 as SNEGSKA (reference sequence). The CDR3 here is CSARRRRDTGELFF. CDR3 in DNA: TGCAGTGCTAGAAGGAGGAGGGACACCGGGGAGCTGTTTTTT.

The CDR3 coding sequence is TGCGCCAGCAGCGCCGGGGGGTCTAACTATGGCTACACCTTC. This sequence encodes CASSAGGSNYGYTF. This chain connects TRBV5-1 to TRBJ1-2, with a weak D call TRBD1 (5 bases). V was pared by 4 bases and J by 0 bases, with 10 bases between. CDR3 length: 14 residues. Germline V gene lookup returns CDR1 SGHRS and CDR2 YFSETQ.

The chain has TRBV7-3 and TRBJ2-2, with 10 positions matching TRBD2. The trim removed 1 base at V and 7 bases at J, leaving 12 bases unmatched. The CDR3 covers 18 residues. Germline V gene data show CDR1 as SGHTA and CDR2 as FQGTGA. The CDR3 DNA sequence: TGTGCCAGCAGCTTAAGGGTAGCGGGAGGAATGTCTGACGGGGAGCTGTTTTTT. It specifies CASSLRVAGGMSDGELFF. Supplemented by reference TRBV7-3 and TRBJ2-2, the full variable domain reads GAGVSQTPSNKVTEKGKYVELRCDPISGHTALYWYRQSLGQGPEFLIYFQGTGAADDSGLPNDRFFAVRPEGSVSTLKIQRTERGDSAVYLCASSLRVAGGMSDGELFFGEGSRLTVL.

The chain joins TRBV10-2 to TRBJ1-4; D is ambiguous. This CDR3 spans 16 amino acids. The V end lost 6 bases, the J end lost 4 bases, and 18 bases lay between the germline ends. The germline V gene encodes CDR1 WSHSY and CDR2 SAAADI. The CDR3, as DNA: TGCGCCAGCAGCCCCTCTGCCGCCTTTCGTAATGAAAAACTGTTTTTT. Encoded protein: CASSPSAAFRNEKLFF.

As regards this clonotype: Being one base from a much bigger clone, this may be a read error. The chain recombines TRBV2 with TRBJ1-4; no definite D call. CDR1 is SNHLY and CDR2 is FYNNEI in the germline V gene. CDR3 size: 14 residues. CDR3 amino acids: CASSEELGPEKLLF. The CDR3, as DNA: TGTGCCAGCAGTGAAGAGTTGGGCCCCGAAAAACTGCTTTTT.

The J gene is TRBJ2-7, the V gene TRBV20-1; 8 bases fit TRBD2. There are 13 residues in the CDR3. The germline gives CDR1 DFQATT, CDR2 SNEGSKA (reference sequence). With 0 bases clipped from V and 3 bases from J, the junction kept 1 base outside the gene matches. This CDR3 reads CSARDLAGYEQYF. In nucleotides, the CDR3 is TGCAGTGCTAGAGATCTAGCGGGCTACGAGCAGTACTTC.

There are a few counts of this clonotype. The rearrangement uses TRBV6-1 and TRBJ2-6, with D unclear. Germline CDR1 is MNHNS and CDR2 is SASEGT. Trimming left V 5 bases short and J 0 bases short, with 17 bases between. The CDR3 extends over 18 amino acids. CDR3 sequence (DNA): TGTGCCAGCAGTTACGATGAACGGCGTCTCTCTGGGGCCAACGTCCTGACTTTC. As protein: CASSYDERRLSGANVLTF.

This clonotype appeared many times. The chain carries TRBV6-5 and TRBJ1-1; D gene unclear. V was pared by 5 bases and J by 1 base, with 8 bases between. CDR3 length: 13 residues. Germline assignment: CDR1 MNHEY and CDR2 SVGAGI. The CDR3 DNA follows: TGTGCCAGCAGTCCGGGAGAGAACACTGAAGCTTTCTTT. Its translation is CASSPGENTEAFF.

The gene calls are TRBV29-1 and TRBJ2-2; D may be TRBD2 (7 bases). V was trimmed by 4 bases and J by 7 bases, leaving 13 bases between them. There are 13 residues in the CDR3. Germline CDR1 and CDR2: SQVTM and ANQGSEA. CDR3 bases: TGCAGCGTTGTGAGGGGGGGCCTCGGGGAGCTGTTTTTT. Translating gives CSVVRGGLGELFF.

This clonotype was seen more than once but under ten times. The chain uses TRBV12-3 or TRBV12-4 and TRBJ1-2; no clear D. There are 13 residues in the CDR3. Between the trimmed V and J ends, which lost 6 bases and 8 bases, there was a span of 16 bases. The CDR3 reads CASSAGRLMGYTF. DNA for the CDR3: TGTGCCAGCAGCGCGGGCCGCCTTATGGGCTACACCTTC.

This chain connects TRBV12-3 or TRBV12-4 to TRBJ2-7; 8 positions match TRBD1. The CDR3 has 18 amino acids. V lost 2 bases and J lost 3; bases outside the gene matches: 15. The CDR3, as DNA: TGTGCCAGCAGTTTATATATGGGGTTGGGACAGGAGGACTACGAGCAGTACTTC. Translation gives CASSLYMGLGQEDYEQYF.

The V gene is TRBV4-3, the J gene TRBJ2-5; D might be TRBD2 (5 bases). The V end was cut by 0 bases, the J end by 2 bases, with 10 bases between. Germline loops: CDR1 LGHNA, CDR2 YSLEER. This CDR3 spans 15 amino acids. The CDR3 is CASSQDTGIQETQYF. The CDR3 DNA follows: TGCGCCAGCAGCCAAGATACCGGGATTCAAGAGACCCAGTACTTC.

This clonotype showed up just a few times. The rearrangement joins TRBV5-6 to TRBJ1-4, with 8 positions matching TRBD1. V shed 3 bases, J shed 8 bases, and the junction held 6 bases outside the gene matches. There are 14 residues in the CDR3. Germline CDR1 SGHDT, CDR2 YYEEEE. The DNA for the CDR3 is TGTGCCAGCAGCTCGCAGGGGGCCGGAGAAAAACTGTTTTTT. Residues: CASSSQGAGEKLFF. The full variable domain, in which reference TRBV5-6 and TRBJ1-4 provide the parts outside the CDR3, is DAGVTQSPTHLIKTRGQQVTLRCSPKSGHDTVSWYQQALGQGPQFIFQYYEEEERQRGNFPDRFSGHQFPNYSSELNVNALLLGDSALYLCASSSQGAGEKLFFGSGTQLSVL.

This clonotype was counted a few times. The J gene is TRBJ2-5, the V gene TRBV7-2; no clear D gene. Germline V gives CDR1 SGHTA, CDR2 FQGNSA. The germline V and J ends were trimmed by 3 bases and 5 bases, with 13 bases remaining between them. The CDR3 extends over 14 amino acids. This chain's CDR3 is CASSFGSRVETQYF. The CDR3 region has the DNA TGTGCCAGCAGCTTTGGGTCGCGCGTCGAGACCCAGTACTTC.

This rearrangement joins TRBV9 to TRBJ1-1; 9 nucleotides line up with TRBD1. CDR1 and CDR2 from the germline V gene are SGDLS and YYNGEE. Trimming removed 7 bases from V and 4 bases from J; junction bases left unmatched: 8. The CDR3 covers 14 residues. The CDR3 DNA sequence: TGTGCCAGCGGGGGGACAGGGTTGGGCACTGAAGCTTTCTTT. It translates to CASGGTGLGTEAFF.

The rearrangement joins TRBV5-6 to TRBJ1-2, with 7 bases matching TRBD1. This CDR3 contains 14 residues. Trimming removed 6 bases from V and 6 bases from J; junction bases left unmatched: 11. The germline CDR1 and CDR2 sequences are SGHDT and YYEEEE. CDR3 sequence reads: CASILGGGANGYTF. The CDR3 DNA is TGTGCCAGCATTCTGGGAGGGGGCGCGAATGGCTACACCTTC.

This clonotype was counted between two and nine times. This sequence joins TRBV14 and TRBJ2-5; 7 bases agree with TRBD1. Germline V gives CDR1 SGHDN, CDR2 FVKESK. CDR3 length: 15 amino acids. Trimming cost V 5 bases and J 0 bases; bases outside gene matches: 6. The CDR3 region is CASSKTGWYQETQYF. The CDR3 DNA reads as TGTGCCAGCAGCAAGACAGGGTGGTACCAAGAGACCCAGTACTTC.

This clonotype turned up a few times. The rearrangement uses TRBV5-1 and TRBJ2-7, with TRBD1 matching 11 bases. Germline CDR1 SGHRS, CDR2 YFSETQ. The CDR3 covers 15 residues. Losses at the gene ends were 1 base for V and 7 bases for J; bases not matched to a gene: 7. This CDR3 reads CASSLYGQGAGEQYF. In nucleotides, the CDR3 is TGCGCCAGCAGCTTGTATGGACAGGGGGCTGGAGAGCAGTACTTC.

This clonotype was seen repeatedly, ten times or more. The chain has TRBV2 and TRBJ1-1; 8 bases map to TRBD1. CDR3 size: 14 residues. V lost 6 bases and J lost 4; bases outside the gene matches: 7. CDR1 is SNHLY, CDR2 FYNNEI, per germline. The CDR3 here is CASRDRGSVTEAFF. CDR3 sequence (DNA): TGTGCCAGCAGAGACAGGGGATCAGTCACTGAAGCTTTCTTT.

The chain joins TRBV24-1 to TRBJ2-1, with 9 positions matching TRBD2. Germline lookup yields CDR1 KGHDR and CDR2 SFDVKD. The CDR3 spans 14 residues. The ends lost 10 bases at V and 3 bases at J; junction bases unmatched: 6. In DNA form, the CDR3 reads TGTGCCACACAGGCGGGGGGGCTCTACAATGAGCAGTTCTTC. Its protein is CATQAGGLYNEQFF.

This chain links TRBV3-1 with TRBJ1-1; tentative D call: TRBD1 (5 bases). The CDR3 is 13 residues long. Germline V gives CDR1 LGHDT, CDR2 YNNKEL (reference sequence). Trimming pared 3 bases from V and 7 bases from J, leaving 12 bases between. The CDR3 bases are TGTGCCAGCAGCCAGGGGCAGGCCGGTGAAGCTTTCTTT. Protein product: CASSQGQAGEAFF.

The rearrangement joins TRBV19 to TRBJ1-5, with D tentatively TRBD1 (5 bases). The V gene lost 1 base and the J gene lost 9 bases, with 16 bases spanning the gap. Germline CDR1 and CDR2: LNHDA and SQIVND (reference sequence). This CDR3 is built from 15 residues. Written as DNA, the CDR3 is TGTGCCAGTAGTATAGGAGGGGCCCTAAGGCCGCCCCAGCATTTT. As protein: CASSIGGALRPPQHF.

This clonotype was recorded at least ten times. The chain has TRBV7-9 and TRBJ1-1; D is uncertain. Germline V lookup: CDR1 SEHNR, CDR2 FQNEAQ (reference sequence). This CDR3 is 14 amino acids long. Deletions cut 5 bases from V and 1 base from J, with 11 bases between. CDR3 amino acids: CASSPASWNTEAFF. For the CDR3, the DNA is TGTGCCAGCAGCCCTGCATCGTGGAACACTGAAGCTTTCTTT.

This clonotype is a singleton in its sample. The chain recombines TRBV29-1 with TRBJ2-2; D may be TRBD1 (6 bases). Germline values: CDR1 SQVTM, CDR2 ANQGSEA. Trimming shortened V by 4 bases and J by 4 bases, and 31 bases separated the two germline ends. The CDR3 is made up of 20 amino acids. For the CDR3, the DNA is TGCAGCGTTGTCATGTTGGGGGAGTTGACTGAAGGACAGCTCACCGGGGAGCTGTTTTTT. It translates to CSVVMLGELTEGQLTGELFF.

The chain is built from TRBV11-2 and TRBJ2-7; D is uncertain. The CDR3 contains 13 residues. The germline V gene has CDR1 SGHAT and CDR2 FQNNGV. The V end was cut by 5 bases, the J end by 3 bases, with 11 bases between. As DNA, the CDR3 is TGTGCCAGCAGCCACGTCCCCGTCTACGAGCAGTACTTC. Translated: CASSHVPVYEQYF.

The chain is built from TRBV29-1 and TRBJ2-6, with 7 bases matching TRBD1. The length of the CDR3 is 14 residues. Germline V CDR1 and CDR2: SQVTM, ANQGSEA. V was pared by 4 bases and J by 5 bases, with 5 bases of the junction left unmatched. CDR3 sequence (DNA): TGCAGCGTTGCAGGGGGACGTCGGGCCAACGTCCTGACTTTC. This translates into CSVAGGRRANVLTF.

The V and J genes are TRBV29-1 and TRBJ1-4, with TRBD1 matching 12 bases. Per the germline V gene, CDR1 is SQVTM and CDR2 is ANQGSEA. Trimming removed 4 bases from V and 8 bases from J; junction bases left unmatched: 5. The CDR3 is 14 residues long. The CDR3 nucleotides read TGCAGCGTTGTGTTCGGGACAGGGGGCGAAAAACTGTTTTTT. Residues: CSVVFGTGGEKLFF.